These T cell receptor beta chains were read from a single sample in a study of cytomegalovirus exposure and HLA in healthy donors. Here immunoSEQ multiplex PCR was the method, and the copy in TCRdb shows in-frame clones only, minus some. The sample has about 89,000 clones, approximately 9% seen once. The specimen was PBMCs. The source of these receptors is a man aged 50-59 years in good health and CMV-seropositive. CDR3s include the opening cysteine and the closing phenylalanine or tryptophan.

V gene: TRBV9
CDR3 protein: CASSVDGGGYGYTF

V gene: TRBV5-8
CDR3 protein: CASSVTGAQETQYF

V gene: TRBV2
CDR3 protein: CASSDPTSGTVSSYNEQFF

V gene: TRBV10-3
CDR3 protein: CAISERASGSGDEQYF

V gene: TRBV30
CDR3 protein: CAWSSRNYGYTF

V gene: TRBV30
CDR3 protein: CAWKTEYEQYF

V gene: TRBV4-2
CDR3 protein: CASSQVTAGYNEQFF

V gene: TRBV11-3
CDR3 protein: CASSGSGSKDTQYF

V gene: TRBV28
CDR3 protein: CASTIQGQGIYGYTF

V gene: TRBV5-1
CDR3 protein: CASKDGQPRNTEAFF

V gene: TRBV2
CDR3 protein: CASTGTSGNYEQYF

V gene: TRBV11-2
CDR3 protein: CASSLGTKGETQYF

V gene: TRBV9
CDR3 protein: CASSVNVGYEQYF

V gene: TRBV7-2
CDR3 protein: CASSLGVYIQYF

V gene: TRBV5-8
CDR3 protein: CASSLPGTAYYGYTF

V gene: TRBV9
CDR3 protein: CASSEEDITHEQYF

V gene: TRBV28
CDR3 protein: CASSFGDRGTDTQYF

V gene: TRBV20-1
CDR3 protein: CSPHRNTEAFF

V gene: TRBV4-2
CDR3 protein: CASSQEWLAVGDEQYF

V gene: TRBV7-2
CDR3 protein: CASSLDSGNNQPQHF

V gene: TRBV7-9
CDR3 protein: CASSPDSATNEKLFF

V gene: TRBV5-1
CDR3 protein: CASSFNEETQYF

V gene: TRBV5-1
CDR3 protein: CASSPEPSSADTQYF

V gene: TRBV6-5
CDR3 protein: CASSPPGQVMGQFF

V gene: TRBV7-9
CDR3 protein: CASSLDRVSDTQYF

V gene: TRBV7-3
CDR3 protein: CASSSTGITEAFF

V gene: TRBV10-3
CDR3 protein: CAISPDSALNQPQHF

V gene: TRBV30
CDR3 protein: CAWSQEDRGREQYF

V gene: TRBV6-5
CDR3 protein: CASLRDRDNYGYTF

V gene: TRBV6-1
CDR3 protein: CASSERTSNQFF

V gene: TRBV7-2
CDR3 protein: CASSLLGGFTDTQYF

V gene: TRBV5-6
CDR3 protein: CASDGGGRGRYEQYF

V gene: TRBV7-3
CDR3 protein: CASSPIPGPAYGYTF